These 18 T cell receptor beta chains originate from one sample sequenced in a study of radiotherapy plus CTLA-4 blockade in lung cancer. Some clones are missing from TCRdb's copy, which holds only in-frame ones; the method was immunoSEQ multiplex PCR. Seen here are approximately 77,000 clones, around 80% observed once, and the top ten hold approximately 0.79%. The sequenced sample was peripheral blood, obtained from a patient treated with radiotherapy plus ipilimumab. These receptors all come from a human donor with non-small cell lung cancer who had stable disease on radiotherapy plus ipilimumab.

The rearrangement links TRBV7-6 to TRBJ1-4; 7 bases are a match to TRBD1. The V segment lost 5 bases and the J segment 12 bases; nucleotides outside the gene matches: 12. Germline-derived CDR1 and CDR2 are SGHVS and FNYEAQ. This CDR3 is built from 14 residues. The CDR3 DNA follows: TGTGCCAGCAGCGGGCGGACAGGCCGCGGGGAACTGTTTTTT. It yields the protein CASSGRTGRGELFF.

This clone was found once. This rearrangement joins TRBV7-2 to TRBJ2-7; D call uncertain. There are 13 residues in the CDR3. V shed 2 bases and J shed 0 bases, with 5 bases lying between them. Germline V gene lookup returns CDR1 SGHTA and CDR2 FQGNSA. The CDR3, as DNA: TGTGCCAGCAGCTTAACGAGCTCCTACGAGCAGTACTTC. This codes for CASSLTSSYEQYF.

This chain uses TRBV19 with TRBJ2-7; D gene unclear. Germline assignment: CDR1 LNHDA and CDR2 SQIVND (reference sequence). Deletions cut 5 bases from V and 3 bases from J, with 5 bases between. This CDR3 is 11 amino acids long. The chain's CDR3 is CASSDYYEQYF. As DNA, the CDR3 is TGTGCCAGTAGTGATTACTACGAGCAGTACTTC.

The CDR3 spells CASSLNARTGGEDEKLFF. The CDR3 DNA reads as TGCGCCAGCAGCCTCAACGCTAGGACAGGGGGCGAAGATGAAAAACTGTTTTTT. The gene calls are TRBV5-1 and TRBJ1-4, with 11 bases lining up with TRBD1. The CDR3 spans 18 residues. V gave up 4 bases and J gave up 6 bases; unmatched junction bases: 14. Germline-derived CDR1 and CDR2 are SGHRS and YFSETQ.

V is TRBV11-2 and J is TRBJ2-7; maybe TRBD2 (6 bases). CDR1 and CDR2 from the germline V gene are SGHAT and FQNNGV. This CDR3 is built from 14 residues. V was shortened by 4 bases and J by 3 bases, with 13 bases between the two germline ends. CDR3 sequence reads: CASSSPRDSYEQYF. The CDR3 DNA is TGTGCCAGCAGCTCACCGCGGGATAGCTACGAGCAGTACTTC.

This clone was counted between two and nine times. V is TRBV6-5 and J is TRBJ2-2; TRBD2 might be the D (7 bases). The V gene's germline CDR1 is MNHEY and CDR2 SVGAGI. The V end was cut by 6 bases, the J end by 3 bases, with 11 bases between. The CDR3 has 14 residues. Written as DNA, the CDR3 is TGTGCCAGCAGGGGGGAGGGGGACACCGGGGAGCTGTTTTTT. Residues: CASRGEGDTGELFF.

The chain carries TRBV10-3 and TRBJ1-6; D is undetermined. Per the germline V gene, CDR1 is ENHRY and CDR2 is SYGVKD. The CDR3 extends over 16 amino acids. The V end lost 8 bases, the J end lost 0 bases, and 14 bases lay between the germline ends. CDR3 DNA sequence: TGTGCCATCTCCCCAGGCCGGAGCTCCTATAATTCACCCCTCCACTTT. Protein: CAISPGRSSYNSPLHF.

The chain combines TRBV6-1 with TRBJ2-7, with D perhaps matching TRBD1 or TRBD2 (5 bases each). From germline, CDR1 is MNHNS and CDR2 SASEGT. V dropped 6 bases and J dropped 3 bases, with 15 bases sitting between them. The CDR3 sequence is 14 residues long. The CDR3 is CASRIRDGLYEQYF. CDR3 DNA: TGTGCCAGCAGGATCCGGGACGGGCTCTACGAGCAGTACTTC.

The rearrangement links TRBV7-9 to TRBJ2-3; TRBD1 agrees at 9 bases. The CDR3 has 16 amino acids. Trimming removed 5 bases from V and 4 bases from J; junction bases left unmatched: 10. Germline loops: CDR1 SEHNR, CDR2 FQNEAQ (reference sequence). CDR3 protein: CASSPRGTGIADTQYF. CDR3 DNA sequence: TGTGCCAGCAGCCCTCGCGGGACAGGGATTGCAGATACGCAGTATTTT.

This clone came up a few times. Here the CDR3 reads CASSFNRGLSGNTIYF. CDR3 in DNA: TGTGCCAGCAGTTTCAACAGGGGGCTTTCCGGAAACACCATATATTTT. The V and J genes are TRBV6-5 and TRBJ1-3; 9 nucleotides agree with TRBD1. CDR1 MNHEY and CDR2 SVGAGI come from the germline V gene. CDR3 length: 16 residues. Trimming cost V 4 bases and J 4 bases; bases outside gene matches: 8.

The V and J genes are TRBV18 and TRBJ2-7; a weak D match, TRBD2 (5 bases). There are 14 residues in the CDR3. The germline V gene encodes CDR1 KGHSH and CDR2 LQKENI. Trimming shortened V by 1 base and J by 0 bases, and 7 bases separated the two germline ends. The CDR3 DNA is TGTGCCAGCTCACCACTGGGAGACTCCTACGAGCAGTACTTC. Translation: CASSPLGDSYEQYF.

This chain joins TRBV28 and TRBJ2-4; possible D gene TRBD1, 5 bases. The germline CDR1 and CDR2 sequences are MDHEN and SYDVKM. V was shortened by 3 bases and J by 4 bases, with 10 bases between the two germline ends. There are 14 residues in the CDR3. The CDR3 region has the DNA TGTGCCAGCAGTTTCGTAGGGGCAAAAAACATTCAGTACTTC. It translates to CASSFVGAKNIQYF.

The genes are TRBV7-8 and TRBJ1-3, with no clear D. The germline V and J ends were trimmed by 1 base and 0 bases, with 7 bases remaining between them. Germline V gene lookup returns CDR1 SGHVS and CDR2 FQNEAQ. The CDR3 has 15 amino acids. This chain's CDR3 is CASSLGGFSGNTIYF. DNA for the CDR3: TGTGCCAGCAGCTTAGGTGGCTTCTCTGGAAACACCATATATTTT. Complete variable domain (other parts from reference TRBV7-8 and TRBJ1-3): GAGVSQSPRYKVAKRGQDVALRCDPISGHVSLFWYQQALGQGPEFLTYFQNEAQLDKSGLPSDRFFAERPEGSVSTLKIQRTQQEDSAVYLCASSLGGFSGNTIYFGEGSWLTVV.

V is TRBV11-2 and J is TRBJ2-7; 9 nucleotides align to TRBD1. CDR3 size: 15 residues. Trimming at V came to 0 bases and at J to 3 bases, leaving 3 bases not matched to a gene. CDR1 is SGHAT and CDR2 is FQNNGV in the germline V gene. The CDR3 loop reads CASSLDVTGGYEQYF. CDR3 in DNA: TGTGCCAGCAGCTTAGATGTGACAGGGGGCTACGAGCAGTACTTC.

V usage is TRBV5-5 and J usage is TRBJ1-2; D uncertain. The CDR3 consists of 13 residues. V was trimmed by 1 base and J by 4 bases, leaving 8 bases between them. Germline-derived CDR1 and CDR2 are SGHKS and YYEKEE (reference sequence). The CDR3 loop reads CASSLPDGYGYTF. DNA for the CDR3: TGTGCCAGCAGCTTGCCCGATGGCTATGGCTACACCTTC.

This rearrangement joins TRBV9 to TRBJ2-3; TRBD2 matches at 8 bases. V gave up 3 bases and J gave up 0 bases; unmatched junction bases: 6. Germline values: CDR1 SGDLS, CDR2 YYNGEE. CDR3 length: 16 amino acids. The CDR3 nucleotides are TGTGCCAGCAGCGCGGCCCAGCGGGAGAGCACAGATACGCAGTATTTT. It translates to CASSAAQRESTDTQYF.

The table lists this clone with a few counts. This sequence joins TRBV30 and TRBJ2-7, with D tentatively TRBD2 (6 bases). The CDR3 contains 13 residues. Per the germline V gene, CDR1 is GTSNPN and CDR2 is SVGIG (reference sequence). V lost 0 bases to trimming and J lost 6 bases, with 12 bases between them. The CDR3 spells CAWSVRLAPEQYF. The CDR3 DNA is TGTGCCTGGAGTGTACGCCTAGCGCCCGAGCAGTACTTC.

CDR3 sequence (DNA): TGCGCCAGCAGTGGCTGGACTAGCGTTAGGGAGACCCAGTACTTC. Translated: CASSGWTSVRETQYF. The V gene is TRBV10-2, the J gene TRBJ2-5; 9 bases fit TRBD2. Trimming at V came to 4 bases and at J to 5 bases, leaving 8 bases not matched to a gene. The CDR3 runs to 15 residues. Germline CDR1 and CDR2: WSHSY and SAAADI.